The 15 T cell receptor beta chains given below trace back to one sample, sequenced in a study of blood T cells in healthy people across ages. The authors ran a second PCR of roughly 6 to 12 cycles using a sample-barcoded 5' primer and a J-beta primer mix. A single record per CDR3 protein comes from TCRdb applying MiXCR to the 5' RACE reads. The table includes about 1,800,000 distinct CDR3 sequences, 25% to 30% detected once. Source material: blood. These receptors were obtained from a woman aged 30 to 39 in good health.

This clonotype has only a few counts. This chain uses TRBV7-9 with TRBJ1-4; tentatively, D is TRBD1 (5 bases). With 5 bases removed from V and 7 bases from J, the gap between germline ends came to 14 bases. Per germline, CDR1 SEHNR and CDR2 FQNEAQ (reference sequence). The CDR3 loop spans 14 amino acids. As DNA, the CDR3 is TGTGCCAGCAGCGTATCGGGGGAAGGTGAAAAACTGTTTTTT. Protein product: CASSVSGEGEKLFF.

Many counts were recorded for this clonotype. The rearrangement joins TRBV6-5 to TRBJ2-7; 8 bases map to TRBD2. This CDR3 comprises 14 residues. Germline V gives CDR1 MNHEY, CDR2 SVGAGI. V shed 2 bases, J shed 1 base, and the junction held 1 base outside the gene matches. CDR3 protein: CASSYQRGSYEQYF. CDR3 bases: TGTGCCAGCAGTTACCAGCGGGGGTCCTACGAGCAGTACTTC.

This clonotype was counted between two and nine times. The chain carries TRBV27 and TRBJ1-2; 8 positions match TRBD1. The CDR3 runs to 13 residues. Looked up from germline, CDR1 is MNHEY and CDR2 is SMNVEV (reference sequence). The V segment lost 10 bases and the J segment 4 bases; nucleotides outside the gene matches: 8. The CDR3 protein is CATFNRGTYGYTF. Here the CDR3 DNA reads TGTGCCACCTTCAACAGGGGGACCTATGGCTACACCTTC.

This clonotype was found once. A much larger clone differs from this one at a single base, so this may be a read error. The chain links TRBV4-1 to TRBJ2-7; either TRBD1 or TRBD2 may supply D (5 bases each). Germline lookup yields CDR1 MGHRA and CDR2 YSYEKL. This CDR3 is 14 amino acids long. Trimming took 3 bases from V and 7 from J, leaving 16 bases between them. This CDR3 reads CASSQGRAAFEQYF. CDR3 in DNA: TGCGCCAGCAGCCAGGGACGAGCGGCCTTTGAGCAGTACTTC.

The rearrangement joins TRBV5-5 to TRBJ2-1, with 7 bases fitting TRBD1. The better agreement between TRBJ2-7 and the DNA end casts doubt on the J call. The CDR3 extends over 16 amino acids. Germline V CDR1 and CDR2: SGHKS, YYEKEE (reference sequence). DNA for the CDR3: TGTGCCAGCAGCTTGCAACAGGGGATCTCCTACAATGAGCAGTACTTC. As protein: CASSLQQGISYNEQYF.

This clonotype was recorded at least ten times. V gene TRBV3-1 combines with J gene TRBJ2-4; a weak D match, TRBD2 (6 bases). The CDR3 runs 17 residues. V was cut by 1 base and J by 0 bases, with 13 bases left in between. The germline V gene has CDR1 LGHDT and CDR2 YNNKEL (reference sequence). The CDR3 reads CASSQGGGAQAKNIQYF. The CDR3 DNA sequence: TGTGCCAGCAGCCAAGGTGGCGGGGCTCAAGCCAAAAACATTCAGTACTTC.

The V call is TRBV20-1, the J call TRBJ2-1; unclear D gene. The V end lost 5 bases, the J end lost 6 bases, and 17 bases lay between the germline ends. Germline V gene sequence: CDR1 DFQATT, CDR2 SNEGSKA (reference sequence). This CDR3 is built from 14 residues. CDR3 sequence (DNA): TGCAGTGCTCAGGACCAGAAGCCGACCAATGAGCAGTTCTTC. The encoded protein is CSAQDQKPTNEQFF.

About this clonotype: A junction boundary mismatches the germline segment, possibly from a read error. The rearrangement joins TRBV5-1 to TRBJ2-1; D uncertain. The germline V gene has CDR1 SGHRS and CDR2 YFSETQ. CDR3 length: 13 amino acids. CDR3 residues: CASRKSSYNEPFF. DNA for the CDR3: TGCGCCAGCAGGAAAAGCTCCTACAATGAGCCGTTCTTC.

Concerning this clonotype: This may come from a read error, since a much larger clone is one base off. The chain has TRBV28 and TRBJ2-5; D assignment may be TRBD1 or TRBD2 (5 bases each). The DNA matches TRBJ2-7 better at its end, which makes the J call doubtful. The germline V gene has CDR1 MDHEN and CDR2 SYDVKM. The CDR3 sequence is 18 residues long. Here the CDR3 DNA reads TGTGCCAGCAGTCTCATAATGACCACGATGGGGGATGGCTACGAGCAGTACTTC. Translation: CASSLIMTTMGDGYEQYF.

This clonotype appeared many times. The chain carries TRBV20-1 and TRBJ2-1; TRBD2 matches 9 bases. Germline CDR1 and CDR2: DFQATT and SNEGSKA (reference sequence). The CDR3 runs 13 residues. The CDR3 spells CMSPGTSHNEQFF. In DNA, the CDR3 is TGCATGTCACCCGGGACTAGCCACAATGAGCAGTTCTTC.

On this clonotype itself: It may be a read error: a sequence one base away is much more abundant. The V gene is TRBV29-1, the J gene TRBJ2-7; the match to TRBD1 covers 8 bases. This CDR3 has 13 amino acids. The germline gives CDR1 SQVTM, CDR2 ANQGSEA. The CDR3 DNA follows: TGCAGCGCAGCGGCCGGGACAGGCTACGAGCGGTACTTC. The encoded protein is CSAAAGTGYERYF.

This chain joins TRBV9 and TRBJ2-5; TRBD2 might be the D (5 bases). The germline V gene has CDR1 SGDLS and CDR2 YYNGEE. The germline V and J ends were trimmed by 2 bases and 3 bases, with 11 bases remaining between them. This CDR3 has 14 amino acids. DNA of the CDR3: TGTGCCAGCAGCGTCCAGAGAGCGGAAGAGACCCAGTACTTC. This translates into CASSVQRAEETQYF. Complete variable domain (other parts from reference TRBV9 and TRBJ2-5): DSGVTQTPKHLITATGQRVTLRCSPRSGDLSVYWYQQSLDQGLQFLIQYYNGEERAKGNILERFSAQQFPDLHSELNLSSLELGDSALYFCASSVQRAEETQYFGPGTRLLVL.

This chain uses TRBV12-3 or TRBV12-4 with TRBJ2-5; TRBD1 is a possible D gene (7 bases). Trimming shortened V by 6 bases and J by 11 bases, and 25 bases separated the two germline ends. The length of the CDR3 is 15 residues. The CDR3 region has the DNA TGTGCCAGCAGCTTTGCGGAGGGGGCTCACTATGAGCAGTACTTC. Its translation is CASSFAEGAHYEQYF.

This clonotype has only a few counts. This chain uses TRBV12-3 or TRBV12-4 with TRBJ1-2; no definite D call. Trimming removed 6 bases from V and 0 bases from J, with 8 bases in between. This CDR3 is built from 13 residues. Here the CDR3 DNA reads TGTGCCAGCAGCGACCCGTCTAACTATGGCTACACCTTC. Its protein is CASSDPSNYGYTF.

This rearrangement joins TRBV3-1 to TRBJ2-3, with TRBD1 matching over 7 bases. Germline V gene data show CDR1 as LGHDT and CDR2 as YNNKEL (reference sequence). The CDR3 consists of 15 residues. J gave up 6 bases and V 8 bases, and 14 bases lay outside the gene matches. The CDR3 coding sequence is TGTGCCAGCGGCTACCGGGACAGTCGCGGGGATACGCAGTATTTT. Its protein is CASGYRDSRGDTQYF.